Shown below are 5 T cell receptor beta chains from a single sample sequenced in a study of tissue T cells after allogeneic stem cell transplantation. TCRdb's table, derived via immunoSEQ multiplex PCR, lists solely in-frame clones and lacks some. This sample has tens of thousands of clones, with more than 60% found just once. Sequencing was performed on tissue from the ileum, taken at autopsy. Every receptor here comes from a female donor over 55 with lung cancer.

The V call is TRBV3-1 (or the pseudogene TRBV3-2), the J call TRBJ2-1, with 10 bases matching TRBD2. V shed 0 bases and J 6 bases; nucleotides not matched to a gene: 5. In germline, CDR1 is LGHDT, CDR2 YNNKEL (reference sequence). This CDR3 comprises 16 residues. CDR3 DNA sequence: TGTGCCAGCAGCCAAGACCCTAGCGGGGGCTTCAATGAGCAGTTCTTC. Translation gives CASSQDPSGGFNEQFF.

This sequence joins TRBV30 and TRBJ2-1; 8 bases line up with TRBD1. Germline-derived CDR1 and CDR2 are GTSNPN and SVGIG (reference sequence). CDR3 length: 15 residues. J was trimmed by 4 bases and V by 2 bases; bases with no gene match: 7. CDR3 sequence: CAWSRTGSLYNEQFF. CDR3 nucleotide sequence: TGTGCCTGGAGTCGGACAGGGAGCCTTTACAATGAGCAGTTCTTC.

CDR3: CSVGQGNEQYF. In nucleotides, the CDR3 is TGCAGCGTTGGACAGGGGAACGAGCAGTACTTC. The chain couples TRBV29-1 to TRBJ2-7, with TRBD1 matching 8 bases. The CDR3 loop spans 11 amino acids. Germline V gives CDR1 SQVTM, CDR2 ANQGSEA. Trimming at V came to 4 bases and at J to 5 bases, leaving 1 base not matched to a gene.

The chain employs TRBV30 and TRBJ1-3; D is uncertain. Germline assignment: CDR1 GTSNPN and CDR2 SVGIG (reference sequence). CDR3 length equals 16 residues. V dropped 5 bases and J dropped 0 bases, with 17 bases sitting between them. The CDR3 coding sequence is TGTGCCTGGGGGCCCTGGGCAGGAAACTCTGGAAACACCATATATTTT. This encodes CAWGPWAGNSGNTIYF. The whole variable domain, remainder taken from reference TRBV30 and TRBJ1-3, is SQTIHQWPATLVQPVGSPLSLECTVEGTSNPNLYWYRQAAGRGLQLLFYSVGIGQISSEVPQNLSASRPQDRQFILSSKKLLLSDSGFYLCAWGPWAGNSGNTIYFGEGSWLTVV.

The chain combines TRBV30 with TRBJ2-2; D gene unclear. This CDR3 has 13 residues. CDR1 GTSNPN and CDR2 SVGIG come from the germline V gene (reference sequence). V lost 2 bases and J lost 4, with 8 bases in between. CDR3: CAWSPRSTGELFF. In DNA, the CDR3 is TGTGCCTGGAGTCCCAGATCCACCGGGGAGCTGTTTTTT.